This entry lists 21 T cell receptor beta chains sequenced from one sample in a study of glioma-infiltrating T cells. Amplification of TCR alpha and beta CDR3 regions from RNA used iRepertoire nested multiplex PCR. MiXCR, run by TCRdb on the multiplex PCR reads, gives a single entry per CDR3 protein. Among fewer than 90,000 distinct CDR3 sequences listed, about a quarter were seen once. The sample was glioma tissue, nonneoplastic brain tissue, or PBMCs (not recorded which). The origin of the receptors is a human donor with low-grade glioma or glioblastoma, undergoing nonglioma brain surgery, or in good health (not recorded which).

There are a few counts of this clonotype. V and J are TRBV10-2 and TRBJ1-2, with D possibly being TRBD1 (6 bases). The germline V gene has CDR1 WSHSY and CDR2 SAAADI. The CDR3 runs 13 residues. The V end was cut by 5 bases, the J end by 6 bases, with 13 bases between. CDR3 coding DNA: TGCGCCAGCAGTATCGACAGGTGGGATGGCTACACCTTC. Translating it yields CASSIDRWDGYTF.

This clonotype was observed many times. The chain links TRBV6-1 to TRBJ2-2; 8 bases map to TRBD1. V gave up 5 bases and J gave up 2 bases; unmatched junction bases: 4. Germline CDR1 reads MNHNS; CDR2 reads SASEGT. This CDR3 region has 15 residues. DNA for the CDR3: TGTGCCAGCAGTACGGGACAGGCCAACACCGGGGAGCTGTTTTTT. This translates into CASSTGQANTGELFF.

As concerns this clonotype: This sequence may be a read error, since a much larger clone differs from it by one base. This chain uses TRBV7-9 with TRBJ1-2, with TRBD1 identical over 7 bases. From germline, CDR1 is SEHNR and CDR2 FQNEAQ (reference sequence). This CDR3 has 14 amino acids. The CDR3 sequence is CASSLTSRGFGHTF. The CDR3 DNA sequence: TGTGCCAGCAGCCTCACGAGCAGGGGGTTTGGCCACACCTTC.

This chain connects TRBV12-3 or TRBV12-4 to TRBJ1-2; 7 nucleotides align to TRBD1. The CDR3 length is 13 residues. V shed 5 bases, J shed 6 bases, and the junction held 6 bases outside the gene matches. CDR3 sequence reads: CASSPTGNNGYTF. The CDR3, as DNA: TGTGCCAGCAGTCCGACAGGGAATAATGGCTACACCTTC.

This clonotype was counted ten times or more. The genes are TRBV19 and TRBJ2-3, with D maybe TRBD1 (6 bases). V shed 9 bases and J shed 1 base, with 14 bases lying between them. The CDR3 loop spans 14 amino acids. Germline CDR1 and CDR2: LNHDA and SQIVND (reference sequence). The DNA of the CDR3 is TGTGCCAGCCAGGGGCGCCGAGGCACAGATACGCAGTATTTT. Amino acid sequence: CASQGRRGTDTQYF.

This clonotype was detected only a few times. The gene calls are TRBV29-1 and TRBJ2-1, with 8 bases identical to TRBD2. With V trimmed by 7 bases and J by 8 bases, 22 bases remained unmatched. Germline values: CDR1 SQVTM, CDR2 ANQGSEA. The CDR3 spans 17 residues. This CDR3 reads CSAGGGGSSSTMDEQFF. CDR3 DNA sequence: TGCAGCGCCGGGGGCGGGGGGAGCTCCTCTACAATGGATGAGCAGTTCTTC.

This clonotype was observed a single time. At one end, the junction sequence differs from germline, possibly due to a read error. The CDR3: CASSFGLMDEQLF. In DNA, the CDR3 is TGTGCCAGCAGCTTCGGCCTAATGGATGAGCAGCTCTTC. The rearrangement joins TRBV5-6 to TRBJ2-1, with D unresolved. Germline assignment: CDR1 SGHDT and CDR2 YYEEEE. This CDR3 contains 13 residues.

The V call is TRBV7-2, the J call TRBJ2-3; 7 nucleotides match TRBD1. J lost 2 bases, V lost 5 bases, and 7 bases had no gene match. CDR3 length: 15 residues. The V gene's germline CDR1 is SGHTA and CDR2 FQGNSA. The CDR3 loop reads CASSRDRSSTDTQYF. CDR3 nucleotide sequence: TGTGCCAGCAGCCGGGACAGAAGCTCCACAGATACGCAGTATTTT.

This clonotype was detected many times. V is TRBV10-3 and J is TRBJ1-1; the match to TRBD1 covers 9 bases. This CDR3 contains 14 residues. Germline V lookup: CDR1 ENHRY, CDR2 SYGVKD. V shed 3 bases and J 5 bases; nucleotides not matched to a gene: 4. CDR3 sequence reads: CAISDWDRATEAFF. CDR3 bases: TGTGCCATCAGTGATTGGGACAGGGCGACTGAAGCTTTCTTT.

The table lists this clonotype with many counts. The V call is TRBV20-1, the J call TRBJ1-2; maybe TRBD1 (6 bases). Germline lookup yields CDR1 DFQATT and CDR2 SNEGSKA (reference sequence). CDR3 size: 14 residues. Trimming removed 4 bases at V and 8 bases at J, with 20 bases between. The CDR3 coding sequence is TGCAGTGCTACCGTCACACAGGGTTTAGGCGGCTACACCTTC. It is translated as CSATVTQGLGGYTF.

In regard to this clonotype: At one boundary the junction diverges from the germline segment, which might be a read error. V and J are TRBV6-5 and TRBJ2-5; 7 positions match TRBD2. Germline values: CDR1 MNHEY, CDR2 SVGAGI. The CDR3 has 14 amino acids. The CDR3 nucleotides read TGTGCCAGCAGGGGTCCACTAGCGTGGGAGACCCGGTACTTC. Protein product: CASRGPLAWETRYF.

This clonotype was observed at least ten times. The chain carries TRBV12-3 or TRBV12-4 and TRBJ2-7, with D unresolved. Trimming left V 10 bases short and J 1 base short, with 17 bases between. The CDR3 runs 14 residues. CDR3 sequence reads: CATGRSSGSYEQYF. The CDR3, as DNA: TGTGCCACCGGACGTTCATCGGGTTCCTACGAGCAGTACTTC.

This clonotype was counted between two and nine times. The rearrangement links TRBV12-3 or TRBV12-4 to TRBJ2-7; 7 bases are a match to TRBD2. The CDR3 has 13 amino acids. J lost 6 bases, V lost 5 bases, and 7 bases had no gene match. DNA for the CDR3: TGTGCCAGCAGTGTAACTAGCGCTGCCGAGCAGTACTTC. This translates into CASSVTSAAEQYF.

This clonotype was detected ten times or more. This rearrangement joins TRBV4-2 to TRBJ2-3; 8 bases match TRBD2. CDR3 length equals 15 residues. Germline V gene lookup returns CDR1 LGHNA and CDR2 YNFKEQ. J lost 3 bases, V lost 1 base, and 3 bases had no gene match. The CDR3 sequence is CASSQGAGDTDTQYF. In nucleotides, the CDR3 is TGTGCCAGCAGCCAAGGAGCGGGGGATACAGATACGCAGTATTTT.

Note on this clonotype: One base away lies a much larger clone, so this may be a sequencing read error. The gene calls are TRBV7-2 and TRBJ2-5; TRBD2 aligns across 14 bases. Germline V gene data show CDR1 as SGHTA and CDR2 as FQGNSA. This CDR3 has 17 residues. CDR3 nucleotide sequence: TGTGACAGCAGCCCCTCCGGGACTAGCGGGAGAAGGCAGACCCAGTACTTC. It yields the protein CDSSPSGTSGRRQTQYF. Filled out from reference TRBV7-2 and TRBJ2-5, the complete variable domain reads GAGVSQSPSNKVTEKGKDVELRCDPISGHTALYWYRQSLGQGLEFLIYFQGNSAPDKSGLPSDRFSAERTGGSVSTLTIQRTQQEDSAVYLCDSSPSGTSGRRQTQYFGPGTRLLVL.

As for this clonotype: A read error may be the cause here, since a much bigger clone is one base away. The chain couples TRBV11-2 to TRBJ1-5; D is unresolved. Germline V gene sequence: CDR1 SGHAT, CDR2 FQNNGV. The CDR3 contains 13 residues. V was shortened by 3 bases and J by 5 bases, with 8 bases between the two germline ends. CDR3 coding DNA: TGTGCCAGCAGCTTCAACATGTATCAGCCCCAGCATTTT. Translating gives CASSFNMYQPQHF.

With regard to this clonotype: This may stem from a read error, because a much larger clone lies one nucleotide away. This sequence joins TRBV3-1 and TRBJ2-1, with 14 bases fitting TRBD2. With V trimmed by 4 bases and J by 8 bases, 7 bases remained unmatched. The CDR3 sequence is 16 residues long. Germline V CDR1 and CDR2: LGHDT, YNNKEL (reference sequence). DNA of the CDR3: TGTGCCAGCAGCCCCAAGCCGGGACTAGCGGGAGATGAGCAGTTCTTC. Translated, it gives CASSPKPGLAGDEQFF.

A few counts support this clonotype. The J gene is TRBJ2-5, the V gene TRBV2; D not resolved. V was trimmed by 4 bases and J by 5 bases, leaving 5 bases between them. Per germline, CDR1 SNHLY and CDR2 FYNNEI. CDR3 length: 11 amino acids. The CDR3 DNA follows: TGTGCCAGCAGTGTTTCGGAGACCCAGTACTTC. Translating it yields CASSVSETQYF.

There are many counts of this clonotype. The chain uses TRBV6-6 and TRBJ2-7; the D gene is possibly TRBD1 (6 bases). V was shortened by 0 bases and J by 2 bases, with 8 bases between the two germline ends. The CDR3 consists of 14 residues. Germline CDR1 is MNHNY and CDR2 is SVGAGI (reference sequence). Here the CDR3 reads CASSYSAGAYEQYF. Here the CDR3 DNA reads TGTGCCAGCAGTTACTCGGCAGGGGCCTACGAGCAGTACTTC.

The rearrangement links TRBV27 to TRBJ1-6; the D is unclear. Germline V CDR1 and CDR2: MNHEY, SMNVEV (reference sequence). This CDR3 has 18 residues. V gave up 9 bases and J gave up 9 bases, with 30 bases separating them. In DNA, the CDR3 is TGTGCCAGAAGCCAAGTTTGGACCCAGGAGGGTTCGGCTTCACCCCTCCACTTT. Translation gives CARSQVWTQEGSASPLHF.

This clonotype was seen many times. The J gene is TRBJ1-3, the V gene TRBV27; D remains ambiguous. The CDR3 spans 18 residues. V was trimmed by 5 bases and J by 1 base, leaving 21 bases between them. Germline V gene lookup returns CDR1 MNHEY and CDR2 SMNVEV (reference sequence). The CDR3 coding sequence is TGTGCCAGCAGTCCCCGAAACCCTTTTATCGTATCTGGAAACACCATATATTTT. Amino acids: CASSPRNPFIVSGNTIYF.